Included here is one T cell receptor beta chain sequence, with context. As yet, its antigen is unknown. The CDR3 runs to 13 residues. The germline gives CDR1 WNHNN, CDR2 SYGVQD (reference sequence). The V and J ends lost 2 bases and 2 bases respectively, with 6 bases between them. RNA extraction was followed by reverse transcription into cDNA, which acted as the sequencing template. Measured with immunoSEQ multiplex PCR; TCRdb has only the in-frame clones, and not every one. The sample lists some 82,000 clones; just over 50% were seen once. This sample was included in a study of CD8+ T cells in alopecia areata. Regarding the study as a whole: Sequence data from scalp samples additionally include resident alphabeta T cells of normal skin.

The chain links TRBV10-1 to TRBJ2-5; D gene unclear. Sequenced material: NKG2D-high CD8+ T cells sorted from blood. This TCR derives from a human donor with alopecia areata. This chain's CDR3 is CASSETPQETQYF. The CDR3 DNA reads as TGCGCCAGCAGTGAGACCCCGCAAGAGACCCAGTACTTC.